This T cell receptor (beta chain) was identified during a study of CD8+CD57+ T cells in acquired aplastic anemia. Concerning this clonotype: What it recognizes is unknown.

Investigators profiled TCR beta VDJ and CDR3 from genomic DNA template. TCRdb recomputed calls from the reads with MiXCR, one row per CDR3 protein. The sample records roughly 180,000 distinct CDR3 sequences, 50% to 75% being singletons. General study findings and limits: Patients shared some 30 CD8+ CDR3 sequences with controls.

Trimming left V 5 bases short and J 5 bases short, with 16 bases between. CDR1 and CDR2 from the germline V gene are SEHNR and FQNEAQ (reference sequence). The CDR3 length is 14 residues. J is TRBJ2-7 and V is TRBV7-9, with a weak D call TRBD1 (6 bases). This TCR was recovered from a human donor with severe aplastic anemia or a healthy control (not recorded which). Material: sorted CD4+, CD8+, or CD8+CD57+ T cells (not recorded which) from PBMCs. CDR3 protein: CASSLPGTPNEQYF. The CDR3 DNA reads TGTGCCAGCAGCCTACCCGGGACACCGAACGAGCAGTACTTC.